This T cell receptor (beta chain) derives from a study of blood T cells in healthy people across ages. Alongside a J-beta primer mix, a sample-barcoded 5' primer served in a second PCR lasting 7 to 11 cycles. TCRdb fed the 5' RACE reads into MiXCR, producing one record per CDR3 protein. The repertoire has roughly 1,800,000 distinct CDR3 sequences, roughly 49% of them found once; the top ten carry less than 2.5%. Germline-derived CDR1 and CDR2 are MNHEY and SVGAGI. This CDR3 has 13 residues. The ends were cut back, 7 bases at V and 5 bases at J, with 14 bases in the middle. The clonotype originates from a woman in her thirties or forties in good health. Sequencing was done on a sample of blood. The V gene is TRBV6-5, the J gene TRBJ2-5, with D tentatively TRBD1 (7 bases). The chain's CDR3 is CASIPGGQETQYF. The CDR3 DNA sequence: TGTGCCAGCATTCCCGGGGGACAGGAGACCCAGTACTTC.